The 17 T cell receptor beta chains in this list originate from one sample, sequenced in a study of CD8 T cells in Susac syndrome. Reverse transcription of about 0.45 to 1 ug RNA was carried out with random hexamers. One entry per CDR3 protein, called by TCRdb with MiXCR from the immunoSEQ multiplex PCR reads. The sample gives some 75,000 distinct CDR3 sequences, approximately 93% of which show up once; roughly 0.47% is in the top ten. Material for sequencing was CD8+ T cells from PBMCs. The receptors originated from a human donor with Susac syndrome.

V usage is TRBV30 and J usage is TRBJ1-2; unclear D gene. The V end was cut by 5 bases, the J end by 7 bases, with 17 bases between. Germline V CDR1 and CDR2: GTSNPN, SVGIG (reference sequence). This CDR3 spans 13 amino acids. The CDR3 loop is CAWEPKLASGYTF. The CDR3 bases are TGTGCCTGGGAGCCTAAGCTTGCGTCTGGCTACACCTTC. Full variable domain (outside the CDR3, taken from reference TRBV30 and TRBJ1-2): SQTIHQWPATLVQPVGSPLSLECTVEGTSNPNLYWYRQAAGRGLQLLFYSVGIGQISSEVPQNLSASRPQDRQFILSSKKLLLSDSGFYLCAWEPKLASGYTFGSGTRLTVV.

J is TRBJ2-1 and V is TRBV9; 10 bases are a match to TRBD1. V lost 0 bases, J lost 3 bases, and 3 bases stayed unmatched. Germline assignment: CDR1 SGDLS and CDR2 YYNGEE. This CDR3 spans 16 amino acids. In DNA form, the CDR3 reads TGTGCCAGCAGCGTAGTACGGACAGGGGGCTACAATGAGCAGTTCTTC. Protein sequence: CASSVVRTGGYNEQFF. The whole variable domain, remainder taken from reference TRBV9 and TRBJ2-1, is DSGVTQTPKHLITATGQRVTLRCSPRSGDLSVYWYQQSLDQGLQFLIQYYNGEERAKGNILERFSAQQFPDLHSELNLSSLELGDSALYFCASSVVRTGGYNEQFFGPGTRLTVL.

The J gene is TRBJ1-1, the V gene TRBV7-9, with D possibly TRBD1 on 5 matching bases. The CDR3 is 15 amino acids. Trimming took off 3 bases at V and 1 base at J, with 12 bases between the two ends. Germline V gene data show CDR1 as SEHNR and CDR2 as FQNEAQ (reference sequence). The CDR3 bases are TGTGCCAGCAGCTTGGGGCAGGGATGGAACACTGAAGCTTTCTTT. As protein: CASSLGQGWNTEAFF.

This chain joins TRBV6-7 and TRBJ1-2; D not resolved. TRBV6-7 carries the ORF label, with uncertain function. CDR3 length: 16 amino acids. Trimming removed 5 bases at V and 1 base at J, with 17 bases between. Here the CDR3 DNA reads TGTGCCAGCAGTAAAGCCCGACACGAAGGTAACTATGGCTACACCTTC. As protein: CASSKARHEGNYGYTF.

The V gene is TRBV3-1, the J gene TRBJ2-5, with a tentative D call TRBD1 (7 bases). Germline V gene data show CDR1 as LGHDT and CDR2 as YNNKEL (reference sequence). The CDR3 extends over 16 amino acids. V was cut by 1 base and J by 0 bases, with 12 bases left in between. The CDR3 DNA is TGTGCCAGCAGCCAAGTTCCCAGGGGGGACCAAGAGACCCAGTACTTC. Amino acids: CASSQVPRGDQETQYF.

This chain joins TRBV20-1 and TRBJ2-5; possibly TRBD2 for D (5 bases). The CDR3 runs 14 residues. V gave up 0 bases and J gave up 5 bases, with 13 bases separating them. Germline lookup yields CDR1 DFQATT and CDR2 SNEGSKA (reference sequence). CDR3 protein: CSARESAGDETQYF. CDR3 nucleotides: TGCAGTGCTAGAGAAAGTGCGGGTGACGAGACCCAGTACTTC.

The CDR3 region has the DNA TGTGCCAGCAGTTTGGCAGGGGGCGCATTAGATACGCAGTATTTT. Translation gives CASSLAGGALDTQYF. V and J are TRBV28 and TRBJ2-3, with 8 bases fitting TRBD1. CDR1 is MDHEN and CDR2 is SYDVKM in the germline V gene. The CDR3 extends over 15 amino acids. After removal of 3 bases from V and 5 bases from J, the junction contained 7 bases not matched to a gene.

The chain combines TRBV20-1 with TRBJ2-1; 7 positions match TRBD2. J lost 10 bases, V lost 2 bases, and 11 bases had no gene match. CDR1 and CDR2 (germline): DFQATT, SNEGSKA (reference sequence). The length of the CDR3 is 14 residues. The CDR3 here is CSARPAGFGGEQFF. The CDR3 bases are TGCAGTGCTAGACCAGCGGGATTCGGCGGGGAGCAGTTCTTC.

The chain links TRBV15 to TRBJ1-1; 11 positions match TRBD1. CDR1 and CDR2 from the germline V gene are LNHNV and YYDKDF (reference sequence). V gave up 5 bases and J gave up 5 bases; unmatched junction bases: 1. The CDR3 totals 13 residues. As DNA, the CDR3 is TGTGCCACCAGCGGGACAGGGGGAACTGAAGCTTTCTTT. Translating it yields CATSGTGGTEAFF.

This chain joins TRBV11-2 and TRBJ2-7; D is ambiguous. Per the germline V gene, CDR1 is SGHAT and CDR2 is FQNNGV. Trimming left V 5 bases short and J 7 bases short, with 9 bases between. The CDR3 has 11 amino acids. Here the CDR3 reads CASSPAVEQYF. The CDR3 nucleotides read TGTGCCAGCAGCCCCGCGGTGGAGCAGTACTTC.

This sequence joins TRBV12-3 or TRBV12-4 and TRBJ2-5, with D possibly TRBD2 on 6 matching bases. V was pared by 8 bases and J by 4 bases, with 17 bases between. CDR3 length: 14 residues. For the CDR3, the DNA is TGTGCCAGCTCCCGGGGTTACGGGGGAGAGACCCAGTACTTC. The encoded protein is CASSRGYGGETQYF.

The chain recombines TRBV7-9 with TRBJ2-7, with D hard to call. The V and J ends lost 4 bases and 6 bases respectively, with 19 bases between them. The V gene's germline CDR1 is SEHNR and CDR2 FQNEAQ (reference sequence). This CDR3 spans 15 amino acids. The CDR3 coding sequence is TGTGCCAGCAGCTCGGGTAGGAATAGTCTCGGCGAGCAGTACTTC. This encodes CASSSGRNSLGEQYF.

The V gene is TRBV6-5, the J gene TRBJ1-3; D not resolved. CDR1 and CDR2 from the germline V gene are MNHEY and SVGAGI. The CDR3 is 15 residues long. V gave up 3 bases and J gave up 0 bases, with 9 bases separating them. The CDR3 DNA sequence: TGTGCCAGCAGTTATGGGCGGAACTCTGGAAACACCATATATTTT. Encoded protein: CASSYGRNSGNTIYF.

V usage is TRBV2 and J usage is TRBJ1-5; 7 nucleotides match TRBD1. The germline V gene has CDR1 SNHLY and CDR2 FYNNEI. The CDR3 sequence is 14 residues long. Trimming removed 5 bases from V and 6 bases from J; junction bases left unmatched: 7. CDR3 residues: CASSPDRRAQPQHF. The DNA for the CDR3 is TGTGCCAGCAGTCCGGACAGGCGGGCTCAGCCCCAGCATTTT.

The chain uses TRBV14 and TRBJ2-3; D is uncertain. V was shortened by 0 bases and J by 3 bases, with 10 bases between the two germline ends. The CDR3 consists of 15 residues. Germline-derived CDR1 and CDR2 are SGHDN and FVKESK. For the CDR3, the DNA is TGTGCCAGCAGCCAAGATAGGCTCGCGACAGATACGCAGTATTTT. Amino acid sequence: CASSQDRLATDTQYF.

In nucleotides, the CDR3 is TGCAGTGCTAGACTAGCGGCCTACGAGCAGTACTTC. It is translated as CSARLAAYEQYF. The chain recombines TRBV20-1 with TRBJ2-7; 7 bases map to TRBD2. The junction had 0 bases not matched to a gene; V was cut back by 2 bases and J by 2 bases. Germline V CDR1 and CDR2: DFQATT, SNEGSKA (reference sequence). The CDR3 has 12 amino acids.

The genes are TRBV27 and TRBJ2-1; tentative D call: TRBD2 (7 bases). V was trimmed by 3 bases and J by 8 bases, leaving 17 bases between them. The germline V gene encodes CDR1 MNHEY and CDR2 SMNVEV (reference sequence). The CDR3 has 15 residues. CDR3 DNA: TGTGCCAGCAGTTTTACGGCCACAGGGAGGGATGAGCAGTTCTTC. Its translation is CASSFTATGRDEQFF.